These 2 T cell receptor beta chains were sequenced from one sample in a study of identical twins. TCRdb reprocessed the 5' RACE reads with MiXCR, giving one entry per CDR3 protein. The repertoire holds 1.5 million or so distinct CDR3 sequences, with around 29% as singletons. The sample was cord blood. The receptors were sampled from a newborn girl in good health.

The chain has TRBV29-1 and TRBJ2-7; D is perhaps TRBD1 (6 bases). The J call is doubtful: the DNA matches TRBJ2-5 better. Per germline, CDR1 SQVTM and CDR2 ANQGSEA. The CDR3 spans 14 residues. For the CDR3, the DNA is TGCAGCGTTGACCTGGGGGCGAGGCAAGAGACCCAGTACTTC. Translating gives CSVDLGARQETQYF.

Only a few counts were recorded for this clonotype. The chain couples TRBV29-1 to TRBJ2-7, with D perhaps TRBD1 (5 bases). CDR1 is SQVTM, CDR2 ANQGSEA, per germline. Trimming took off 6 bases at V and 0 bases at J, with 15 bases between the two ends. The CDR3 length is 14 residues. The CDR3, as DNA: TGCAGCGTGACAAAGACAGCCAGCTCCTACGAGCAGTACTTC. Amino acid sequence: CSVTKTASSYEQYF.